This T cell receptor beta chain was sequenced for a study of T cell changes during pregnancy in multiple sclerosis. Repertoires were generated with immunoSEQ multiplex PCR, while TCRdb's copy carries only in-frame clones and drops some. The sample holds around 61,000 clones, approximately 90% seen once. The CDR3 loop spans 14 amino acids. V was pared by 2 bases and J by 3 bases, with 12 bases between. CDR1 is SGDLS and CDR2 is YYNGEE in the germline V gene. The chain links TRBV9 to TRBJ2-7; D is unclear. The material sequenced was peripheral blood, taken in the first trimester of pregnancy. The receptor was derived from a female donor in good health, enrolled as a control in a pregnancy study. This CDR3 reads CASSVGNYNYEQYF. The CDR3 nucleotides are TGTGCCAGCAGCGTCGGAAACTATAACTACGAGCAGTACTTC.